The present T cell receptor (beta chain) was sequenced within a study of Graves' ophthalmopathy and Graves' hyperthyroidism. Study results and caveats: Blood also carried most expanded thyroid clonotypes exceeding 0.001 frequency.

Germline V gives CDR1 SGHAT, CDR2 FQNNGV. Trimming took 5 bases from V and 4 from J; bases not matched to a gene: 14. The CDR3 runs 18 residues. This clonotype was seen at least ten times. The antigen is undetermined. Amplification targeted the TCR beta CDR3 regions, with RNA transcripts as the source material. HTBI primers were used in a first-round RT-PCR, which preceded a second-round multiplex PCR. TCRdb independently ran MiXCR on the multiplex PCR reads; one entry per CDR3 protein. The table lists about 200,000 distinct CDR3 sequences, 25% to 30% of them singletons. Material for sequencing was peripheral blood. J is TRBJ1-3 and V is TRBV11-2, with TRBD1 identical over 10 bases. This receptor was taken from a man aged 50-60 years with Graves' ophthalmopathy. The CDR3 region is CASSPPAEGQGIGNTIYF. The CDR3 nucleotides are TGTGCCAGCAGCCCCCCGGCGGAGGGACAGGGGATCGGAAACACCATATATTTT.